The 26 T cell receptor beta chains presented below share a single source sample, sequenced in a study of control samples from healthy donors and cancer patients. Clones were sequenced by immunoSEQ multiplex PCR, and TCRdb holds only the in-frame ones, with some missing. The ten most abundant clones cover 2% to 2.5% of a sample with about 200,000 clones. Sequencing was performed on blood. These receptor sequences come from a woman younger than 45 in good health.

The chain links TRBV30 to TRBJ1-1; TRBD1 might be the D (6 bases). In germline, CDR1 is GTSNPN, CDR2 SVGIG (reference sequence). V gave up 0 bases and J gave up 6 bases, with 11 bases separating them. The CDR3 loop spans 13 amino acids. CDR3 in DNA: TGTGCCTGGAGTGTACAGGGCCCCCCTGAAGCTTTCTTT. Protein product: CAWSVQGPPEAFF.

V is TRBV3-1 (or the pseudogene TRBV3-2) and J is TRBJ1-1, with D possibly being TRBD1 (6 bases). The CDR3 sequence is 16 residues long. Germline V gene data show CDR1 as LGHDT and CDR2 as YNNKEL (reference sequence). Trimming shortened V by 0 bases and J by 1 base, and 12 bases separated the two germline ends. Here the CDR3 reads CASSQDRGHKNTEAFF. CDR3 DNA sequence: TGTGCCAGCAGCCAAGACCGGGGACACAAGAACACTGAAGCTTTCTTT.

The V gene is TRBV5-1, the J gene TRBJ1-2, with unresolved D. The CDR3 totals 14 residues. Deletions cut 1 base from V and 0 bases from J, with 7 bases between. Germline V CDR1 and CDR2: SGHRS, YFSETQ. CDR3: CASSLFQTNYGYTF. The DNA for the CDR3 is TGCGCCAGCAGCTTGTTCCAGACTAACTATGGCTACACCTTC.

The chain carries TRBV7-9 and TRBJ1-3; 7 bases agree with TRBD1. This CDR3 is 13 amino acids long. The germline gives CDR1 SEHNR, CDR2 FQNEAQ (reference sequence). The trim removed 5 bases at V and 2 bases at J, leaving 0 bases unmatched. This chain's CDR3 is CASSTGAGNTIYF. DNA of the CDR3: TGTGCCAGCAGCACAGGGGCTGGAAACACCATATATTTT.

V and J are TRBV3-1 (or the pseudogene TRBV3-2) and TRBJ1-1; no reliable D call. Between the trimmed V and J ends, which lost 3 bases and 4 bases, there was a span of 12 bases. The CDR3 is 14 residues long. CDR1 LGHDT and CDR2 YNNKEL come from the germline V gene (reference sequence). The CDR3: CASSQDLAVTEAFF. For the CDR3, the DNA is TGTGCCAGCAGCCAGGACCTCGCGGTCACTGAAGCTTTCTTT.

The chain is built from TRBV6-2 or TRBV6-3 and TRBJ1-1; 8 bases fit TRBD1. The CDR3 totals 15 residues. The V segment lost 6 bases and the J segment 4 bases; nucleotides outside the gene matches: 10. The germline CDR1 and CDR2 sequences are MNHEY and SVGEGT. CDR3 amino acids: CASSSGQGRTTEAFF. The CDR3 DNA follows: TGTGCCAGCAGCTCCGGACAGGGAAGGACCACTGAAGCTTTCTTT.

The chain couples TRBV2 to TRBJ1-5; weak D call: TRBD1 (5 bases). Germline CDR1 SNHLY, CDR2 FYNNEI. The CDR3 is made up of 15 amino acids. V gave up 6 bases and J gave up 7 bases, with 19 bases separating them. CDR3 in amino acids: CASRTLRGGSQPQHF. CDR3 DNA: TGTGCCAGCAGGACCCTTCGGGGGGGATCACAGCCCCAGCATTTT.

This chain connects TRBV7-9 to TRBJ2-7; perhaps D is TRBD1 or TRBD2 (5 bases each). Looked up from germline, CDR1 is SEHNR and CDR2 is FQNEAQ (reference sequence). Trimming cost V 4 bases and J 0 bases, with 10 bases left between them. The CDR3 contains 14 residues. CDR3 amino acids: CASSWSGTSYEQYF. The DNA for the CDR3 is TGTGCCAGCAGCTGGTCGGGGACCTCCTACGAGCAGTACTTC.

The V and J genes are TRBV19 and TRBJ1-5, with D hard to call. Germline values: CDR1 LNHDA, CDR2 SQIVND (reference sequence). Between the trimmed V and J ends, which lost 11 bases and 9 bases, there was a span of 17 bases. This CDR3 contains 12 residues. The CDR3 protein is CAAPLLIRPQHF. The DNA of the CDR3 is TGTGCCGCCCCTCTTTTAATCAGGCCCCAGCATTTT.

The chain employs TRBV6-1 and TRBJ1-5; unclear D gene. Trimming took 1 base from V and 4 from J, leaving 11 bases between them. Germline V gene lookup returns CDR1 MNHNS and CDR2 SASEGT. This CDR3 spans 15 amino acids. In DNA, the CDR3 is TGTGCCAGCAGTGAAGAATCGAACTTAAATCAGCCCCAGCATTTT. The encoded protein is CASSEESNLNQPQHF.

The chain couples TRBV5-5 to TRBJ2-5; 7 nucleotides match TRBD2. Trimming cost V 0 bases and J 5 bases; bases outside gene matches: 7. Germline V CDR1 and CDR2: SGHKS, YYEKEE (reference sequence). The CDR3 is 15 residues long. The CDR3, as DNA: TGTGCCAGCAGCTTGGGACTAGCCCCACCGGAGACCCAGTACTTC. Its protein is CASSLGLAPPETQYF.

Details on this clone: The junction departs from germline at one end; a sequencing error may be responsible. The rearrangement joins TRBV6-5 to TRBJ2-6; D remains ambiguous. Germline V gene data show CDR1 as MNHEY and CDR2 as SVGAGI. The CDR3 loop spans 12 amino acids. CDR3 sequence (DNA): TGTGCCAGCAGCCCCTCGGCCGACGTCCTGACTTTC. Amino acid sequence: CASSPSADVLTF.

The chain uses TRBV6-5 and TRBJ2-7; D unresolved. Germline CDR1 and CDR2: MNHEY and SVGAGI. V was pared by 0 bases and J by 0 bases, with 12 bases between. The length of the CDR3 is 16 residues. CDR3 bases: TGTGCCAGCAGTTACTCGAAGTATCCAGGCTCCTACGAGCAGTACTTC. Its protein is CASSYSKYPGSYEQYF.

The chain uses TRBV27 and TRBJ2-1, with D tentatively TRBD1 or TRBD2 (5 bases each). The germline V and J ends were trimmed by 5 bases and 7 bases, with 12 bases remaining between them. CDR3 size: 13 residues. CDR1 is MNHEY and CDR2 is SMNVEV in the germline V gene (reference sequence). The CDR3 sequence: CASSGSGGNEQFF. The CDR3 nucleotides are TGTGCCAGCAGTGGGTCTGGGGGAAATGAGCAGTTCTTC.

V gene TRBV25-1 combines with J gene TRBJ2-5; no clear D. Germline loops: CDR1 MGHDK, CDR2 SYGVNS. V lost 3 bases to trimming and J lost 0 bases, with 8 bases between them. CDR3 size: 14 residues. For the CDR3, the DNA is TGTGCCAGCAGTGAGGGCGGACACCAAGAGACCCAGTACTTC. Its protein product is CASSEGGHQETQYF.

This chain connects TRBV2 to TRBJ2-3, with 14 bases identical to TRBD2. CDR1 is SNHLY and CDR2 is FYNNEI in the germline V gene. The CDR3 length is 15 residues. The V gene end was trimmed by 5 bases and the J gene end by 6 bases; junction bases not matched to a gene: 4. This CDR3 is CASSSRTSGGDTQYF. The CDR3 coding sequence is TGTGCCAGCAGTTCCCGGACTAGCGGGGGGGATACGCAGTATTTT.

The chain recombines TRBV5-6 with TRBJ2-7; D is unresolved. CDR1 SGHDT and CDR2 YYEEEE come from the germline V gene. This CDR3 region has 16 residues. V lost 0 bases and J lost 3, with 16 bases in between. The CDR3 nucleotides are TGTGCCAGCAGCTTGGGAACAGATGCCGCCTTCTACGAGCAGTACTTC. Protein sequence: CASSLGTDAAFYEQYF. Based on the CDR3 plus reference TRBV5-6 and TRBJ2-7, the full variable domain is DAGVTQSPTHLIKTRGQQVTLRCSPKSGHDTVSWYQQALGQGPQFIFQYYEEEERQRGNFPDRFSGHQFPNYSSELNVNALLLGDSALYLCASSLGTDAAFYEQYFGPGTRLTVT.

This chain links TRBV9 with TRBJ1-3; no firm D call. Germline V gene data show CDR1 as SGDLS and CDR2 as YYNGEE. The CDR3 length is 13 residues. With 0 bases removed from V and 4 bases from J, the gap between germline ends came to 5 bases. CDR3 loop: CASSVAEGNTIYF. CDR3 DNA sequence: TGTGCCAGCAGCGTAGCTGAAGGAAACACCATATATTTT.

The rearrangement uses TRBV5-5 and TRBJ1-2, with 7 bases that match TRBD1. Germline loops: CDR1 SGHKS, CDR2 YYEKEE (reference sequence). This CDR3 comprises 14 residues. V dropped 2 bases and J dropped 6; count of bases not matched to a gene: 7. CDR3 coding DNA: TGTGCCAGCAGCTTAGGAACGACAGGGAATGGCTACACCTTC. Its translation: CASSLGTTGNGYTF.

The V and J genes are TRBV3-1 (or the pseudogene TRBV3-2) and TRBJ1-2; D might be TRBD1 (5 bases). This CDR3 is 14 amino acids long. V dropped 8 bases and J dropped 0 bases, with 13 bases sitting between them. Germline loops: CDR1 LGHDT, CDR2 YNNKEL (reference sequence). The CDR3 DNA reads TGTGCCAGCTCGCCGTGGACACCTAACTATGGCTACACCTTC. Translated, it gives CASSPWTPNYGYTF.

The chain joins TRBV4-1 to TRBJ1-2, with 11 nucleotides matching TRBD1. Germline V gives CDR1 MGHRA, CDR2 YSYEKL. V gave up 4 bases and J gave up 8 bases; unmatched junction bases: 12. The CDR3 runs to 16 residues. The CDR3 DNA is TGCGCCAGCAGCCCGGCACAAGGACAGGGGGCGAAGGGCTACACCTTC. This translates into CASSPAQGQGAKGYTF.

V gene TRBV27 combines with J gene TRBJ2-2; 8 nucleotides align to TRBD1. Germline CDR1 reads MNHEY; CDR2 reads SMNVEV (reference sequence). This CDR3 region has 13 residues. After removal of 6 bases from V and 6 bases from J, the junction contained 3 bases not matched to a gene. The CDR3 nucleotides read TGTGCCAGCAGGACAGGGGACGCCGGGGAGCTGTTTTTT. Translating gives CASRTGDAGELFF.

This chain links TRBV6-2 or TRBV6-3 with TRBJ1-1; no clear D gene. Trimming took 4 bases from V and 1 from J, leaving 10 bases between them. CDR3 length equals 14 residues. Germline V lookup: CDR1 MNHEY, CDR2 SVGEGT. In nucleotides, the CDR3 is TGTGCCAGCAGTTCGGCAAGGGAGAACACTGAAGCTTTCTTT. Protein product: CASSSARENTEAFF.

The chain recombines TRBV4-1 with TRBJ2-2; 10 bases map to TRBD1. V dropped 5 bases and J dropped 3; count of bases not matched to a gene: 15. Germline CDR1 and CDR2: MGHRA and YSYEKL. This CDR3 is built from 19 residues. The CDR3 spells CASSDLTGGFWSYTGELFF. The CDR3 DNA reads as TGCGCCAGCAGCGACCTGACAGGGGGCTTTTGGTCGTACACCGGGGAGCTGTTTTTT.

This rearrangement joins TRBV7-6 to TRBJ2-1; tentative D call: TRBD2 (6 bases). The V end was cut by 0 bases, the J end by 0 bases, with 12 bases between. The length of the CDR3 is 17 residues. The V gene's germline CDR1 is SGHVS and CDR2 FNYEAQ. The CDR3 DNA follows: TGTGCCAGCAGCTTAGCCCCCGGGGGAGGCTCCTACAATGAGCAGTTCTTC. It translates to CASSLAPGGGSYNEQFF.

This chain uses TRBV10-1 with TRBJ2-1; 7 nucleotides line up with TRBD2. CDR1 is WNHNN and CDR2 is SYGVQD in the germline V gene (reference sequence). The CDR3 spans 16 residues. J gave up 4 bases and V 5 bases, and 11 bases lay outside the gene matches. The CDR3 here is CASSLNRDYPYNEQFF. Here the CDR3 DNA reads TGCGCCAGCAGTTTAAACCGGGACTACCCTTACAATGAGCAGTTCTTC.